This T cell receptor (beta chain) was retrieved from a study of blood T cell repertoires in COVID-19. About the study: Whether acute or convalescent, the COVID-19 samples came from the United States, Italy and Spain. T cells, B-cell-depleted T cells, or PBMCs provided the cDNA or gDNA that served as material.

In the authors' methods: Scientists estimated how many nucleated cells there were by amplifying reference gene primers. TCRdb's table, derived via immunoSEQ multiplex PCR, lists solely in-frame clones and lacks some. D and trimming come from the DNA, and the V and J calls and clone size come from that table. The repertoire holds about 170,000 clones, with around 82% as singletons. V lost 4 bases, J lost 1 base, and 3 bases stayed unmatched. Germline V gene lookup returns CDR1 SGHRS and CDR2 YFSETQ. The CDR3 is 16 residues long. The sequencing sample was made of peripheral blood. The J gene is TRBJ2-1, the V gene TRBV5-1, with 12 bases matching TRBD2. The sequence was obtained from a woman older than 75 with active or convalescent COVID-19. The DNA of the CDR3 is TGCGCCAGCAGCCCCGGGACTAGCGGGTCCTACAATGAGCAGTTCTTC. The encoded protein is CASSPGTSGSYNEQFF.